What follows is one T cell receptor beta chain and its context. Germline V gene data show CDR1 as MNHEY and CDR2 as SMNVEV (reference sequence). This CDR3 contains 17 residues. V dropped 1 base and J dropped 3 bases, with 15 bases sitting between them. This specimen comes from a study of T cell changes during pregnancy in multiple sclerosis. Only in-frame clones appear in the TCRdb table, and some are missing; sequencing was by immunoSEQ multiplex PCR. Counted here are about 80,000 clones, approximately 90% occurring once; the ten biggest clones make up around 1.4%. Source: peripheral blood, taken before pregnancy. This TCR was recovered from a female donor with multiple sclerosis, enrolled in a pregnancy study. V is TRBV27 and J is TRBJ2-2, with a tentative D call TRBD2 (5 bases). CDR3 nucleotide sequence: TGTGCCAGCAGTTTATTCCCCGGGATGGCGGACACCGGGGAGCTGTTTTTT. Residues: CASSLFPGMADTGELFF.